This T cell receptor beta chain was sequenced during a study of PD-1 blockade in classical Hodgkin lymphoma. Study at large: On a schedule of every 2 weeks, patients received nivolumab 3 mg/kg intravenously.

The CDR3 is 14 residues long. V lost 2 bases to trimming and J lost 6 bases, with 13 bases between them. In germline, CDR1 is MNHNS, CDR2 SASEGT. The method was immunoSEQ multiplex PCR; TCRdb's version includes in-frame clones alone and lacks a portion of them. In the table there are approximately 89,000 clones, approximately 83% of which are singletons. Whole-study results and caveats: Significantly greater TCR diversity emerged by C4D1 in CD4+ cells but not CD8+ cells. Compared with healthy donors, newly diagnosed patients reportedly showed lower baseline TCR diversity.

This clone was seen a handful of times. The antigen is not known. The time point denotes: cycle 4 day 1 (C4D1), after 5 to 7 weeks of nivolumab. Exposure to brentuximab vedotin varied, and each patient had relapsed following autologous stem cell transplantation. The specimen was peripheral blood mononuclear cells (PBMCs), collected before the fourth cycle of nivolumab. The TCR sequence derives from a human donor with classical Hodgkin lymphoma. The rearrangement links TRBV6-1 to TRBJ1-2, with unresolved D. CDR3 nucleotide sequence: TGTGCCAGCAGTGAAATCCCTACCCTTGATGGCTACACCTTC. Its protein is CASSEIPTLDGYTF.